A selection of T cell receptor beta chains follows, all from one sample in a study of long-term antiretroviral therapy in people with HIV. The table came from immunoSEQ multiplex PCR; TCRdb's copy has only in-frame clones and leaves some out. This table holds some 16,000 clones, around 80% found once. Sequenced here: unsorted PBMCs, sampled 2.1 years after starting antiretroviral therapy. Receptors were obtained from a man aged 35 to 55 with HIV. Both conserved end residues are part of each CDR3. The D gene is left open where the match is weak. Clone sizes are given selectively: once, few, many, or a class where the clone is expanded.

abundance: NA
j_gene: TRBJ1-1
v_gene: TRBV5-6
d_gene: NA
CDR3aa: CASSLNPGAEAFF
CDR3nt: TGTGCCAGCAGCCTAAACCCGGGGGCGGAAGCTTTCTTT

abundance: NA
j_gene: TRBJ1-2
v_gene: TRBV30
d_gene: NA
CDR3aa: CAWSLIRSGGYTF
CDR3nt: TGTGCCTGGAGTTTAATCAGGAGTGGGGGCTACACCTTC

abundance: NA
j_gene: TRBJ2-1
v_gene: TRBV5-1
d_gene: NA
CDR3aa: CASSFSSSSYNEQFF
CDR3nt: TGCGCCAGCAGCTTCTCGTCGAGCTCCTACAATGAGCAGTTCTTC

abundance: NA
j_gene: TRBJ2-7
v_gene: TRBV7-6
d_gene: NA
CDR3aa: CASSSLSSDEQYF
CDR3nt: TGTGCCAGCAGCTCCCTGTCCTCCGACGAGCAGTACTTC

abundance: NA
j_gene: TRBJ2-1
v_gene: TRBV7-2
d_gene: NA
CDR3aa: CASSLSVTMRQFF
CDR3nt: TGTGCCAGCAGCTTAAGTGTTACAATGAGGCAGTTCTTC

abundance: few
j_gene: TRBJ2-4
v_gene: TRBV4-1
d_gene: NA
CDR3aa: CASSPREGGHNIQYF
CDR3nt: TGCGCCAGCAGCCCCAGAGAAGGGGGGCATAACATTCAGTACTTC

abundance: NA
j_gene: TRBJ1-4
v_gene: TRBV6-1
d_gene: TRBD1
CDR3aa: CASSEPDRDRERKKLFF
CDR3nt: TGTGCCAGCAGTGAACCGGACCGGGACAGGGAAAGGAAAAAACTGTTTTTT

abundance: NA
j_gene: TRBJ2-1
v_gene: TRBV9
d_gene: TRBD2
CDR3aa: CASSASGSSYNEQFF
CDR3nt: TGTGCCAGCAGCGCTAGCGGGAGCTCCTACAATGAGCAGTTCTTC

abundance: NA
j_gene: TRBJ1-2
v_gene: TRBV5-3
d_gene: NA
CDR3aa: CARSLRDRGYGYTF
CDR3nt: TGTGCCAGAAGCTTAAGGGATCGGGGCTATGGCTACACCTTC

abundance: NA
j_gene: TRBJ2-1
v_gene: TRBV7-8
d_gene: NA
CDR3aa: CASSHGGTYNEQFF
CDR3nt: TGTGCCAGCAGCCACGGGGGCACCTACAATGAGCAGTTCTTC

abundance: medium-sized
j_gene: TRBJ2-7
v_gene: TRBV27
d_gene: NA
CDR3aa: CASSFGKSSYEQYF
CDR3nt: TGTGCCAGCAGTTTCGGCAAGAGCTCCTACGAGCAGTACTTC

abundance: once
j_gene: TRBJ2-7
v_gene: TRBV2
d_gene: TRBD2
CDR3aa: CASSERSSGGPPYEQYF
CDR3nt: TGTGCCAGCAGTGAAAGATCAAGCGGGGGGCCCCCCTACGAGCAGTACTTC

abundance: NA
j_gene: TRBJ2-2
v_gene: TRBV12-5
d_gene: TRBD2
CDR3aa: CASVTSGGGGELFF
CDR3nt: TGTGCTAGTGTGACTAGCGGGGGGGGCGGGGAGCTGTTTTTT

abundance: few
j_gene: TRBJ2-7
v_gene: TRBV10-2
d_gene: NA
CDR3aa: CASSESYEQYF
CDR3nt: TGCGCCAGCAGTGAGTCCTACGAGCAGTACTTC

abundance: NA
j_gene: TRBJ2-7
v_gene: TRBV6-6
d_gene: NA
CDR3aa: CASSYRGGYEQYF
CDR3nt: TGTGCCAGCAGTTACAGGGGAGGTTACGAGCAGTACTTC

abundance: NA
j_gene: TRBJ1-2
v_gene: TRBV5-6
d_gene: TRBD1
CDR3aa: CASFGQGGYGYTF
CDR3nt: TGTGCCAGCTTCGGACAGGGAGGCTATGGCTACACCTTC

abundance: NA
j_gene: TRBJ1-1
v_gene: TRBV19
d_gene: NA
CDR3aa: CASSVPGAEAFF
CDR3nt: TGTGCCAGTAGTGTTCCCGGGGCTGAAGCTTTCTTT

abundance: NA
j_gene: TRBJ2-7
v_gene: TRBV7-2
d_gene: NA
CDR3aa: CASSFFTTYEQYF
CDR3nt: TGTGCCAGCAGCTTTTTTACCACCTACGAGCAGTACTTC

abundance: NA
j_gene: TRBJ2-4
v_gene: TRBV18
d_gene: TRBD2
CDR3aa: CASSPPSGGSNIQYF
CDR3nt: TGTGCCAGCTCACCACCTAGCGGGGGGTCGAACATTCAGTACTTC

abundance: NA
j_gene: TRBJ2-1
v_gene: TRBV7-2
d_gene: NA
CDR3aa: CASSLKLALEQFF
CDR3nt: TGTGCCAGCAGCTTAAAGTTGGCGCTTGAGCAGTTCTTC

abundance: NA
j_gene: TRBJ1-1
v_gene: TRBV9
d_gene: NA
CDR3aa: CASSVYREGDPFF
CDR3nt: TGTGCCAGCAGCGTTTACAGGGAGGGGGATCCTTTCTTT

abundance: NA
j_gene: TRBJ2-7
v_gene: TRBV19
d_gene: NA
CDR3aa: CASSSSWGAANPYEQYF
CDR3nt: TGTGCCAGTAGTTCCTCCTGGGGGGCAGCTAATCCCTACGAGCAGTACTTC

abundance: few
j_gene: TRBJ1-5
v_gene: TRBV2
d_gene: NA
CDR3aa: CASSEGPSFGGAGQPQHF
CDR3nt: TGTGCCAGCAGTGAAGGACCATCTTTCGGGGGCGCGGGTCAGCCCCAGCATTTT

abundance: NA
j_gene: TRBJ2-1
v_gene: TRBV27
d_gene: NA
CDR3aa: CASSWDFYNEQFF
CDR3nt: TGTGCCAGCAGTTGGGACTTCTACAATGAGCAGTTCTTC

abundance: NA
j_gene: TRBJ2-7
v_gene: TRBV27
d_gene: NA
CDR3aa: CASSSRGRAEQYF
CDR3nt: TGTGCCAGCAGTTCCAGGGGCAGGGCTGAGCAGTACTTC

abundance: NA
j_gene: TRBJ1-1
v_gene: TRBV15
d_gene: TRBD1
CDR3aa: CATSRDMGTGGHMNTEAFF
CDR3nt: TGTGCCACCAGCAGAGATATGGGGACAGGGGGCCACATGAACACTGAAGCTTTCTTT

abundance: NA
j_gene: TRBJ2-1
v_gene: TRBV27
d_gene: TRBD2
CDR3aa: CASSPLEAGGNEQFF
CDR3nt: TGTGCCAGCAGTCCCCTGGAAGCGGGGGGCAATGAGCAGTTCTTC

abundance: NA
j_gene: TRBJ1-5
v_gene: TRBV6-1
d_gene: NA
CDR3aa: CATSGRLDQPQHF
CDR3nt: TGTGCCACATCCGGGAGGCTGGATCAGCCCCAGCATTTT

abundance: NA
j_gene: TRBJ1-2
v_gene: TRBV29-1
d_gene: NA
CDR3aa: CSVEEGLGYGYTF
CDR3nt: TGCAGCGTTGAAGAGGGGTTAGGCTATGGCTACACCTTC

abundance: NA
j_gene: TRBJ2-7
v_gene: TRBV18
d_gene: TRBD2
CDR3aa: CASSPEREDSYEQYF
CDR3nt: TGTGCCAGCTCCCCAGAACGGGAGGACTCCTACGAGCAGTACTTC

abundance: once
j_gene: TRBJ2-2
v_gene: TRBV5-1
d_gene: NA
CDR3aa: CASSPRGRTDTNTGELFF
CDR3nt: TGCGCCAGCAGCCCGAGGGGCCGAACCGACACGAACACCGGGGAGCTGTTTTTT

abundance: NA
j_gene: TRBJ1-2
v_gene: TRBV29-1
d_gene: TRBD1
CDR3aa: CSVERQGAANGYTF
CDR3nt: TGCAGCGTTGAAAGGCAGGGGGCTGCGAATGGCTACACCTTC

abundance: NA
j_gene: TRBJ2-3
v_gene: TRBV5-1
d_gene: NA
CDR3aa: CASSLAGSSVSTDTQYF
CDR3nt: TGCGCCAGCAGCTTGGCCGGATCTAGCGTGAGCACAGATACGCAGTATTTT

abundance: once
j_gene: TRBJ1-1
v_gene: TRBV30
d_gene: NA
CDR3aa: CAWSVHPNTEAFF
CDR3nt: TGTGCCTGGAGTGTACACCCGAACACTGAAGCTTTCTTT

abundance: NA
j_gene: TRBJ1-2
v_gene: TRBV29-1
d_gene: NA
CDR3aa: CSVEGLSPGYTF
CDR3nt: TGCAGCGTCGAGGGACTGTCTCCTGGCTACACCTTC

abundance: NA
j_gene: TRBJ1-5
v_gene: TRBV2
d_gene: NA
CDR3aa: CASRGQHNQPQHF
CDR3nt: TGTGCCAGTCGAGGACAACACAATCAGCCCCAGCATTTT

abundance: NA
j_gene: TRBJ1-5
v_gene: TRBV7-2
d_gene: NA
CDR3aa: CASSSSAGHVNQPQHF
CDR3nt: TGTGCCAGCAGCTCCAGTGCGGGACACGTCAATCAGCCCCAGCATTTT

abundance: once
j_gene: TRBJ2-7
v_gene: TRBV6-5
d_gene: NA
CDR3aa: CATSGGGGTPYEQYF
CDR3nt: TGTGCCACCTCCGGAGGGGGGGGAACTCCCTACGAGCAGTACTTC

abundance: NA
j_gene: TRBJ2-3
v_gene: TRBV30
d_gene: NA
CDR3aa: CAWTRSTDTQYF
CDR3nt: TGTGCCTGGACTCGGAGCACAGATACGCAGTATTTT

abundance: NA
j_gene: TRBJ2-1
v_gene: TRBV6-5
d_gene: TRBD2
CDR3aa: CASSYVAGGHEQFF
CDR3nt: TGTGCCAGCAGTTACGTGGCGGGGGGGCATGAGCAGTTCTTC

abundance: NA
j_gene: TRBJ2-3
v_gene: TRBV2
d_gene: TRBD2
CDR3aa: CASTIAGDTDTQYF
CDR3nt: TGTGCCAGCACCATAGCGGGAGACACAGATACGCAGTATTTT

abundance: NA
j_gene: TRBJ2-7
v_gene: TRBV7-9
d_gene: TRBD2
CDR3aa: CASSPLAGGPYEQYF
CDR3nt: TGTGCCAGCAGCCCACTAGCGGGGGGACCCTACGAGCAGTACTTC

abundance: NA
j_gene: TRBJ2-3
v_gene: TRBV18
d_gene: TRBD1
CDR3aa: CASSPPRTGGIDTQYF
CDR3nt: TGTGCCAGCTCACCACCGAGAACAGGGGGTATAGATACGCAGTATTTT

abundance: NA
j_gene: TRBJ2-2
v_gene: TRBV6-5
d_gene: NA
CDR3aa: CASSYSDTNTGELFF
CDR3nt: TGTGCCAGCAGTTACTCGGATACGAACACCGGGGAGCTGTTTTTT

abundance: NA
j_gene: TRBJ2-7
v_gene: TRBV10-3
d_gene: NA
CDR3aa: CAISTGESAGSDF
CDR3nt: TGTGCCATCAGCACGGGGGAGAGCGCGGGAAGCGACTTC

abundance: NA
j_gene: TRBJ2-7
v_gene: TRBV25-1
d_gene: NA
CDR3aa: CASSDPTDRGVYEQYF
CDR3nt: TGTGCCAGCAGTGATCCTACAGACAGAGGAGTCTACGAGCAGTACTTC

abundance: NA
j_gene: TRBJ2-2
v_gene: TRBV6-5
d_gene: NA
CDR3aa: CASSRRTRPGELFF
CDR3nt: TGTGCCAGCAGTCGTCGCACCCGGCCCGGGGAGCTGTTTTTT

abundance: NA
j_gene: TRBJ1-2
v_gene: TRBV5-6
d_gene: TRBD1
CDR3aa: CASSWWEGANYGYTF
CDR3nt: TGTGCCAGCAGCTGGTGGGAGGGGGCGAACTATGGCTACACCTTC

abundance: NA
j_gene: TRBJ2-3
v_gene: TRBV27
d_gene: NA
CDR3aa: CASTGIYTDTQYF
CDR3nt: TGTGCCAGCACCGGGATTTACACAGATACGCAGTATTTT

abundance: NA
j_gene: TRBJ1-2
v_gene: TRBV6-1
d_gene: NA
CDR3aa: CASSGGGQGHYGYTF
CDR3nt: TGTGCCAGCAGTGGCGGGGGGCAGGGCCACTATGGCTACACCTTC

abundance: NA
j_gene: TRBJ1-1
v_gene: TRBV7-9
d_gene: NA
CDR3aa: CASSSRSGNTEAFF
CDR3nt: TGTGCCAGCAGCTCGAGAAGTGGGAACACTGAAGCTTTCTTT

abundance: NA
j_gene: TRBJ2-2
v_gene: TRBV10-2
d_gene: TRBD1
CDR3aa: CASRAQGASGELFF
CDR3nt: TGCGCCAGCAGGGCCCAGGGGGCGTCGGGGGAGCTGTTTTTT

abundance: few
j_gene: TRBJ2-7
v_gene: TRBV4-1
d_gene: NA
CDR3aa: CASSQDQGTFEQYF
CDR3nt: TGCGCCAGCAGCCAAGATCAAGGAACATTCGAGCAGTACTTC

abundance: NA
j_gene: TRBJ1-2
v_gene: TRBV28
d_gene: TRBD1
CDR3aa: CASSPADRVDGYTF
CDR3nt: TGTGCCAGCAGCCCCGCTGACAGGGTGGATGGCTACACCTTC

abundance: NA
j_gene: TRBJ2-7
v_gene: TRBV7-9
d_gene: NA
CDR3aa: CASSPGTKPYEQYF
CDR3nt: TGTGCCAGCAGCCCCGGGACAAAGCCCTACGAGCAGTACTTC